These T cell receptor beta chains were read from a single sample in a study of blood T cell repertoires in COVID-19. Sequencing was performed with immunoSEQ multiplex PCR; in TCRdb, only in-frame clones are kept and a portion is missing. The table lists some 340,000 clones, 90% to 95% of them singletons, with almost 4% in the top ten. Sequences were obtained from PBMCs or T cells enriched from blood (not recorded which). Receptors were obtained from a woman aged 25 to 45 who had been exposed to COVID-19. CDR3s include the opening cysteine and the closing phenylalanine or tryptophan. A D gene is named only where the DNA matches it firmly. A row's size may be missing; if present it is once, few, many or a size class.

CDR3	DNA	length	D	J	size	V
CASSFAGQGVTEAFF	TGTGCCAGCAGCTTCGCGGGACAGGGGGTGACTGAAGCTTTCTTT	15	TRBD1	TRBJ1-1	.	TRBV5-5
CASSLGTNPSYNEQFF	TGCGCCAGCAGCCTGGGGACTAACCCCTCCTACAATGAGCAGTTCTTC	16	TRBD2	TRBJ2-1	.	TRBV5-1
CASNLTGQGYSPLHF	TGTGCCAGCAACTTAACGGGACAGGGGTATTCACCCCTCCACTTT	15	TRBD1	TRBJ1-6	.	TRBV7-3
CASTPWGSSEAFF	TGTGCCAGCACCCCATGGGGCAGTTCCGAAGCTTTCTTT	13	.	TRBJ1-1	once	TRBV7-9
CASSPGTSGGGTQYF	TGTGCCAGCAGCCCCGGGACTAGCGGGGGCGGGACCCAGTACTTC	15	TRBD2	TRBJ2-5	.	TRBV9
CASSRVGLATGELFF	TGTGCCAGCAGCCGGGTCGGACTAGCGACCGGGGAGCTGTTTTTT	15	TRBD2	TRBJ2-2	.	TRBV27
CASRVGGYGYTF	TGTGCCAGCAGGGTAGGGGGCTATGGCTACACCTTC	12	.	TRBJ1-2	.	TRBV6-5
CASSPGGESFTDTQYF	TGTGCCAGCTCACCCGGAGGGGAGAGTTTTACAGATACGCAGTATTTT	16	.	TRBJ2-3	.	TRBV18
CASSPTGALEAFF	TGCGCCAGCAGCCCAACAGGGGCCCTTGAAGCTTTCTTT	13	TRBD1	TRBJ1-1	.	TRBV5-1
CASSQDGGGGETQYF	TGCGCCAGCAGCCAAGATGGAGGGGGCGGGGAGACCCAGTACTTC	15	.	TRBJ2-5	.	TRBV4-1
CASSTGQGYTGELFF	TGTGCCAGCAGCACCGGACAGGGATACACCGGGGAGCTGTTTTTT	15	TRBD1	TRBJ2-2	.	TRBV7-2
CSASGGAYNEQFF	TGCAGCGCTAGCGGGGGCGCCTACAATGAGCAGTTCTTC	13	TRBD2	TRBJ2-1	.	TRBV29-1
CASSPQRMNTEAFF	TGTGCCAGCTCACCACAGCGGATGAACACTGAAGCTTTCTTT	14	.	TRBJ1-1	.	TRBV18
CASSVGTSPHTEEQYF	TGTGCCAGCAGCGTAGGGACTAGCCCACATACTGAGGAGCAGTACTTC	16	TRBD2	TRBJ2-7	.	TRBV9
CASSPQRGGQTGELFF	TGCGCCAGCAGCCCTCAGCGGGGGGGCCAAACCGGGGAGCTGTTTTTT	16	TRBD2	TRBJ2-2	.	TRBV5-1
CATSDPAGETQYF	TGTGCCACCAGTGACCCCGCGGGAGAGACCCAGTACTTC	13	.	TRBJ2-5	.	TRBV24-1
CASTLGNEQFF	TGTGCCAGCACCCTCGGCAATGAGCAGTTCTTC	11	.	TRBJ2-1	few	TRBV27
CASSPPKTAFSTDTQYF	TGTGCCAGCTCACCACCAAAGACAGCTTTTAGCACAGATACGCAGTATTTT	17	.	TRBJ2-3	few	TRBV18
CTSSQEPSLAGGRRWTDTQYF	TGCACCAGCAGCCAAGAGCCGTCCCTAGCGGGGGGTCGGAGGTGGACAGATACGCAGTATTTT	21	.	TRBJ2-3	.	TRBV1
CASSPQTGGFHGYTF	TGTGCCAGCTCACCTCAGACAGGGGGCTTCCATGGCTACACCTTC	15	TRBD1	TRBJ1-2	.	TRBV18
CASSPSRGGMDTQYF	TGTGCCAGCAGCCCCAGCCGGGGAGGAATGGATACGCAGTATTTT	15	.	TRBJ2-3	.	TRBV7-9
CASSIGQGGLRGEQYF	TGCGCCAGCAGCATTGGACAGGGAGGTCTCCGCGGCGAGCAGTACTTC	16	TRBD1	TRBJ2-7	.	TRBV5-1
CASSEGRYRYTF	TGTGCCAGCAGCGAGGGAAGATATCGCTACACCTTC	12	.	TRBJ1-2	.	TRBV5-8
CASSLARGPNSPLHF	TGCGCCAGCAGCTTGGCCCGGGGTCCTAATTCACCCCTCCACTTT	15	.	TRBJ1-6	.	TRBV5-1
CAWQGEDYGYTF	TGTGCCTGGCAGGGGGAAGACTATGGCTACACCTTC	12	TRBD1	TRBJ1-2	once	TRBV30